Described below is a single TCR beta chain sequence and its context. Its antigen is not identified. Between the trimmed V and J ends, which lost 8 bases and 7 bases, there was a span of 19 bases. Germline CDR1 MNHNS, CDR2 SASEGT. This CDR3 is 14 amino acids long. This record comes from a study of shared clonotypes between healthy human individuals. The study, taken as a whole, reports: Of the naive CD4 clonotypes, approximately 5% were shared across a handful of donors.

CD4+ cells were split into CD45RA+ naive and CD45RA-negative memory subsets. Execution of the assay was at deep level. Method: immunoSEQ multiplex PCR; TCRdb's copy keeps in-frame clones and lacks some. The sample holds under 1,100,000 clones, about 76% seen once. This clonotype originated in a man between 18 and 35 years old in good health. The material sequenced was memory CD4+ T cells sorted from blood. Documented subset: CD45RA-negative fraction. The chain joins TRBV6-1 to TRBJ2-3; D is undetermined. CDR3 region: CASLPGPLQNTQYF. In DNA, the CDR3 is TGTGCCAGCCTTCCCGGGCCCCTGCAAAATACGCAGTATTTT.